What follows are 3 T cell receptor beta chains derived from one specimen sequenced in a study of cytomegalovirus exposure and HLA in healthy donors. The study ran its PCR with 60 Vbeta and 13 Jbeta primers. The assay was immunoSEQ multiplex PCR, and TCRdb's table has in-frame clones only and misses some. The sample holds 150,000 to 200,000 clones, over 70% seen once. The sample taken for sequencing was PBMCs. The receptors were gathered from a male donor in good health and CMV-seronegative.

This clone was detected only once. The chain uses TRBV7-2 and TRBJ2-7; possible D gene TRBD1, 7 bases. CDR3 length equals 15 residues. In germline, CDR1 is SGHTA, CDR2 FQGNSA. Trimming stripped 3 bases from V and 2 bases from J, with 14 bases between. Here the CDR3 reads CASSFRGGGTYEQYF. In nucleotides, the CDR3 is TGTGCCAGCAGCTTCCGAGGGGGCGGGACCTACGAGCAGTACTTC.

This chain connects TRBV27 to TRBJ1-1; the D gene is possibly TRBD1 (5 bases). Germline CDR1 is MNHEY and CDR2 is SMNVEV (reference sequence). This CDR3 has 17 amino acids. Trimming removed 6 bases from V and 1 base from J, with 21 bases in between. In DNA, the CDR3 is TGTGCCAGCAGATCACCTTTCGCAGGGCTTGGGAACACTGAAGCTTTCTTT. Translation gives CASRSPFAGLGNTEAFF.

This clone has just one count. The chain employs TRBV28 and TRBJ2-7; 7 positions agree with TRBD2. Trimming took 6 bases from V and 0 from J; bases not matched to a gene: 5. Germline CDR1 reads MDHEN; CDR2 reads SYDVKM. The CDR3 sequence is 14 residues long. CDR3 bases: TGTGCCAGCAGCCGTGCGGGAGACTCCTACGAGCAGTACTTC. This codes for CASSRAGDSYEQYF.